In this sample, the clone carrying this T cell receptor (beta chain) turned up many times. MiXCR, run by TCRdb on the PCR reads, gives a single entry per CDR3 protein. The top ten clones hold around 1.5% of a sample with some 65,000 distinct CDR3 sequences, approximately 17% of them seen once. The sample belongs to a study of molecular identifiers for immune sequencing clone quantification. The CDR3 covers 16 residues. With 4 bases clipped from V and 7 bases from J, the junction kept 7 bases outside the gene matches. Germline CDR1 reads SEHNR; CDR2 reads FQNEAQ (reference sequence). Material for sequencing was naive CD8+ T cells from blood, with Jurkat cell RNA spiked in. Subset specified: FACS-sorted CD8+CD4-CCR7+CD45RA+ naive T cells. This receptor was obtained from a human donor in good health. Some libraries in this study had Jurkat cell RNA spiked in. The rearrangement links TRBV7-9 to TRBJ2-3; TRBD2 agrees at 14 bases. The CDR3 DNA is TGTGCCAGCAGCTCCGGGACTAGCGGGAGCCTGTATACGCAGTATTTT. Protein sequence: CASSSGTSGSLYTQYF.